This T cell receptor beta chain derives from a study of STAT5B mutations in CD4+ large granular lymphocyte leukemia. As to this clone: The antigen remains unidentified.

Sequencing was at survey level. Data came from immunoSEQ multiplex PCR; TCRdb stores just in-frame clones and leaves some out. The table lists tens of thousands of clones, about 80% of them singletons, with about 4.3% in the top ten. CDR1 MDHEN and CDR2 SYDVKM come from the germline V gene. CDR3 length equals 12 residues. Trimming shortened V by 6 bases and J by 7 bases, and 12 bases separated the two germline ends. Study-level results: Patient CD4-sorted repertoires looked more clonal than healthy CD4+ repertoires, even without putative leukemic clones. Main leukemic clonotypes were patient-specific, but more than 20% appeared at low frequency elsewhere. TRBV06-family usage was enriched in top patient clones (8/27) versus controls (2/35).

The TCR sequence derives from a human donor in good health. The chain links TRBV28 to TRBJ1-1; D ambiguous. Sample: CD4+ T cells from blood buffy coats. The CDR3 region has the DNA TGTGCCAGCAGGGCCGGGTGGGGTGAAGCTTTCTTT. As protein: CASRAGWGEAFF.